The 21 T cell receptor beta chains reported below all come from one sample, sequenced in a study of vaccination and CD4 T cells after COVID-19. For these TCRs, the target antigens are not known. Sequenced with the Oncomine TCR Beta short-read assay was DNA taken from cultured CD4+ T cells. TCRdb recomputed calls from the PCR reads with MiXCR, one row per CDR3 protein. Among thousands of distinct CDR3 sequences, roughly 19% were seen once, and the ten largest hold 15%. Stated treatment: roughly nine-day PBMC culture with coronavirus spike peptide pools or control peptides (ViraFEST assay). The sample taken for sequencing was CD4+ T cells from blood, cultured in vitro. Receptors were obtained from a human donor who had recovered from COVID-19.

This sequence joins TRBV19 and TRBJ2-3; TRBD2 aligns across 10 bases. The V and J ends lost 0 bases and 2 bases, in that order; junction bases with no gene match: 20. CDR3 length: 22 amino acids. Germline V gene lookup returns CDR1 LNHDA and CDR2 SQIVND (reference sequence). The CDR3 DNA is TGTGCCAGTAGTATAGATTCCCCCCCCCGGGTAGCGGGGGGACTGTACACAGATACGCAGTATTTT. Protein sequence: CASSIDSPPRVAGGLYTDTQYF.

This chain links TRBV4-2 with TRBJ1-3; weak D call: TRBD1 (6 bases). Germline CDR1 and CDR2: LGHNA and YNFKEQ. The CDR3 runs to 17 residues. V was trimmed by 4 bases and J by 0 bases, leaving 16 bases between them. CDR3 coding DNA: TGTGCCAGCAGCCTCACAGCAGGGGCGGCCTCTGGAAACACCATATATTTT. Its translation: CASSLTAGAASGNTIYF.

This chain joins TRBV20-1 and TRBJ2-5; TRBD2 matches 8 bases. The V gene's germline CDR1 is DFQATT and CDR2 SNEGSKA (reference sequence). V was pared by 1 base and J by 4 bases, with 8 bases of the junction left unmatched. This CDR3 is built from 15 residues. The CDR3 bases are TGCAGTGCTAGAGTTCGGGGGGGGCCCCCAGAGACCCAGTACTTC. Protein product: CSARVRGGPPETQYF.

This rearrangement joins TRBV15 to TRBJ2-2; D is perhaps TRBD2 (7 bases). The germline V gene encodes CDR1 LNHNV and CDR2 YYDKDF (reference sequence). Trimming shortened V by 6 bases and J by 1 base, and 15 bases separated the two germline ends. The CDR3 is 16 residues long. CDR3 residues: CATRPGGGGNTGELFF. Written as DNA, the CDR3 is TGTGCCACCAGGCCGGGGGGCGGGGGGAACACCGGGGAGCTGTTTTTT.

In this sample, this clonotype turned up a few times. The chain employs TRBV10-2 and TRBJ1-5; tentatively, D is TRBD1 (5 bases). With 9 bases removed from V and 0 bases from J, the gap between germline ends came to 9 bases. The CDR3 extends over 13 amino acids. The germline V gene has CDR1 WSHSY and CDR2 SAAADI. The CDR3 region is CASRQFSNQPQHF. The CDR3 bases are TGCGCCAGTAGACAGTTTAGCAATCAGCCCCAGCATTTT.

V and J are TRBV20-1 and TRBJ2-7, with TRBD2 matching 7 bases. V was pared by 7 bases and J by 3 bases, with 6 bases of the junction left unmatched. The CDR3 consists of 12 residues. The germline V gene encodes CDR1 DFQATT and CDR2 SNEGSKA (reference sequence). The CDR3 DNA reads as TGCAGTGGGAGCGGGGAGAGCTACGAGCAGTACTTC. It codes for CSGSGESYEQYF.

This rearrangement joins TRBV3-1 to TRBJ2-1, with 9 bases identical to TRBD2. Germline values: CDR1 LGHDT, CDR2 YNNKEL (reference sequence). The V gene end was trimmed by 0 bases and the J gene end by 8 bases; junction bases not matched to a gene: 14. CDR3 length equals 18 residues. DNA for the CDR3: TGTGCCAGCAGCCAAGATCCCCTTCTGGCGGGGGGGATTGATGAGCAGTTCTTC. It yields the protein CASSQDPLLAGGIDEQFF.

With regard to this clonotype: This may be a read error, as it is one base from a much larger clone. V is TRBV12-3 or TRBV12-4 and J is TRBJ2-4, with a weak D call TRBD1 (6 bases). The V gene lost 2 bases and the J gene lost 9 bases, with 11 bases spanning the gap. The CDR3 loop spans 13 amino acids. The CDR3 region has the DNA TGTGCCAGCAGTTTACTCGGACAGATCATTCAGTACTTC. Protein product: CASSLLGQIIQYF.

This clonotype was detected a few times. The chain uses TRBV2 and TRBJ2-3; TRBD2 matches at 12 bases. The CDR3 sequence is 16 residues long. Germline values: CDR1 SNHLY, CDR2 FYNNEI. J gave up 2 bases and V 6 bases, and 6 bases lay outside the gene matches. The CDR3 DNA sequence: TGTGCCAGCAGGCGAACTAGCGGGGGGACCACAGATACGCAGTATTTT. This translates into CASRRTSGGTTDTQYF.

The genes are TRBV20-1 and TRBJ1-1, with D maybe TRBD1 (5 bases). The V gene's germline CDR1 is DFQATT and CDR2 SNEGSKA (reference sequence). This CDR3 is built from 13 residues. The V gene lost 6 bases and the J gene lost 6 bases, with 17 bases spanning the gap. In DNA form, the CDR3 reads TGCAGTGCGGTATGGGGGGGACGGGCTGAAGCTTTCTTT. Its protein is CSAVWGGRAEAFF.

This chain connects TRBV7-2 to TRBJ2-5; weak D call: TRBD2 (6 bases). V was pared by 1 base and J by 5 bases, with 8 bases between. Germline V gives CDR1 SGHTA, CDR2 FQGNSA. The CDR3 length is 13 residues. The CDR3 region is CASSLGGMETQYF. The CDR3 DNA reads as TGTGCCAGCAGCTTAGGCGGGATGGAGACCCAGTACTTC. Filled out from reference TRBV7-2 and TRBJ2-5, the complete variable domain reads GAGVSQSPSNKVTEKGKDVELRCDPISGHTALYWYRQSLGQGLEFLIYFQGNSAPDKSGLPSDRFSAERTGGSVSTLTIQRTQQEDSAVYLCASSLGGMETQYFGPGTRLLVL.

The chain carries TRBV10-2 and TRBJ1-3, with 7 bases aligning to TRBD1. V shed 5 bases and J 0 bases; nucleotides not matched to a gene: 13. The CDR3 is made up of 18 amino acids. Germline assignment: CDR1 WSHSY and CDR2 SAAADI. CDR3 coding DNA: TGCGCCAGCAGTCCTGCCCCGGGACAGCAGAGCTCTGGAAACACCATATATTTT. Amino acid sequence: CASSPAPGQQSSGNTIYF.

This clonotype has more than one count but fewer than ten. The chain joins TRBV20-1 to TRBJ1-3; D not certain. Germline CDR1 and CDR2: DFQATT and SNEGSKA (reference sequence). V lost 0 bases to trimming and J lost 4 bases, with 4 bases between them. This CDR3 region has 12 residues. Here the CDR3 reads CSAREGGNTIYF. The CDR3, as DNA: TGCAGTGCTAGAGAGGGGGGAAACACCATATATTTT.

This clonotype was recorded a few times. CDR3 protein: CASSLEGGSNEQYF. CDR3 nucleotide sequence: TGTGCCAGCAGCCTAGAGGGTGGTAGCAACGAGCAGTACTTC. V and J are TRBV7-9 and TRBJ2-7; D possibly corresponds to TRBD2 (5 bases). The CDR3 is made up of 14 amino acids. Trimming took 5 bases from V and 5 from J, leaving 16 bases between them. CDR1 is SEHNR and CDR2 is FQNEAQ in the germline V gene (reference sequence).

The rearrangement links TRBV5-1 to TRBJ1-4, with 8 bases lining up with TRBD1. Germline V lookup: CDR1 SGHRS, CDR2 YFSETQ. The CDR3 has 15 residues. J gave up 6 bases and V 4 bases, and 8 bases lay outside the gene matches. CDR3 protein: CASSPSGTGDEKLFF. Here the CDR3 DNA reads TGCGCCAGCAGCCCAAGCGGGACAGGCGATGAAAAACTGTTTTTT. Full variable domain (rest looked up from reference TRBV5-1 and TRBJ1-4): KAGVTQTPRYLIKTRGQQVTLSCSPISGHRSVSWYQQTPGQGLQFLFEYFSETQRNKGNFPGRFSGRQFSNSRSEMNVSTLELGDSALYLCASSPSGTGDEKLFFGSGTQLSVL.

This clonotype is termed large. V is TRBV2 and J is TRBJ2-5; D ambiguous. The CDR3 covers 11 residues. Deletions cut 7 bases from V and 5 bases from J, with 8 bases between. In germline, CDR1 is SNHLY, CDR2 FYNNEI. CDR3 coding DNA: TGTGCCAGCAAGGTGGTGGAGACCCAGTACTTC. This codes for CASKVVETQYF.

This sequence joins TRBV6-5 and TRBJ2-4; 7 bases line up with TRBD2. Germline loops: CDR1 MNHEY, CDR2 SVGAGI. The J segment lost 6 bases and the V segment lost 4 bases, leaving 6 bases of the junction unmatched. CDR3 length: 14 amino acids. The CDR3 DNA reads TGTGCCAGCAGTTCCGGGACGGGGGGAAACATTCAGTACTTC. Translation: CASSSGTGGNIQYF.

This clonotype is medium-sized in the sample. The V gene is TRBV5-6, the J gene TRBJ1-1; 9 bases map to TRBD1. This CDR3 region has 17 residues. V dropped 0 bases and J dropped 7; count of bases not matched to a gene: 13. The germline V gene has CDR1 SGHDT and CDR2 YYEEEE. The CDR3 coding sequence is TGTGCCAGCAGCTTGGCCACAGGGGGCGAACGAACCGGTGAAGCTTTCTTT. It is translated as CASSLATGGERTGEAFF.

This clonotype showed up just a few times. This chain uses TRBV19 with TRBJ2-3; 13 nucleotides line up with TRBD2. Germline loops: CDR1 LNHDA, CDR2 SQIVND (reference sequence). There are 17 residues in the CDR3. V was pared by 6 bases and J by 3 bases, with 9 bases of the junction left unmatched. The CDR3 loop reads CASSTTSGGVRTDTQYF. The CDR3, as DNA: TGTGCCAGTAGCACAACTAGCGGGGGGGTGAGGACAGATACGCAGTATTTT. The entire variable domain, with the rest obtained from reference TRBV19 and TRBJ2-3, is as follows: DGGITQSPKYLFRKEGQNVTLSCEQNLNHDAMYWYRQDPGQGLRLIYYSQIVNDFQKGDIAEGYSVSREKKESFPLTVTSAQKNPTAFYLCASSTTSGGVRTDTQYFGPGTRLTVL.

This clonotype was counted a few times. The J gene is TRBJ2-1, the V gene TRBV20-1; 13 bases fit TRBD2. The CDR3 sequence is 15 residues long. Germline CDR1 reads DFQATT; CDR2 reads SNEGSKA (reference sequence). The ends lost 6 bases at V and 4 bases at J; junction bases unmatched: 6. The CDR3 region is CSALGLAGLYNEQFF. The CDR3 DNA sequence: TGCAGTGCCCTGGGACTAGCGGGACTTTACAATGAGCAGTTCTTC.

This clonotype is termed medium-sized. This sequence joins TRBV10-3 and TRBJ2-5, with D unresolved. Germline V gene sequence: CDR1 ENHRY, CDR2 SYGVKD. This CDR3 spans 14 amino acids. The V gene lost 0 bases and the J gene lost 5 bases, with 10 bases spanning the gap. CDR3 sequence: CAISESNGLETQYF. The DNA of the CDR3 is TGTGCCATCAGTGAGTCGAACGGGCTGGAGACCCAGTACTTC.